This entry concerns a single T cell receptor (beta chain). As yet, its antigen is unknown. The germline CDR1 and CDR2 sequences are SGHNT and YYREEE (reference sequence). V was cut by 4 bases and J by 4 bases, with 17 bases left in between. This CDR3 comprises 15 residues. As for treatment: 15 to 20 received Ad26.COV2.S at low or high dose, single or two shots; about 5 received placebo; per-sample allocation not given. Samples were taken on day 63 after the first vaccine or placebo injection. An Ad26 vector expressing Wuhan-strain SARS-CoV-2 spike served as the vaccine. Assay used: immunoSEQ multiplex PCR; TCRdb lists only in-frame clones, some missing. The data contain roughly 380,000 clones, roughly 85% of them seen just once; the ten biggest clones take up around 3%. This entry belongs to a study of Ad26.COV2.S vaccination and SARS-CoV-2 variants. Whole-study context: Each vaccinee took Ad26.COV2.S intramuscularly, once or twice 56 days apart. Regarding the study as a whole: Researchers reported similar non-spike TCR breadth in vaccine and placebo recipients. Substantial breadth was reported for post-vaccination spike-specific CD8+ and CD4+ T cells.

The gene calls are TRBV5-4 and TRBJ2-5, with D perhaps assigned TRBD1 or TRBD2 (5 bases each). Sequenced material: peripheral blood, taken in a trial of Ad26.COV2.S vaccine versus placebo. The clonotype comes from a person aged 18-65 years who received the Ad26.COV2.S COVID-19 vaccine or a placebo. This CDR3 is CASSRGGSGGETQYF. In DNA, the CDR3 is TGTGCCAGCAGCAGGGGCGGCAGTGGGGGAGAGACCCAGTACTTC.